This T cell receptor beta chain is from a study of T cells in Graves' hyperthyroidism and ophthalmopathy. Study results and limitations: Researchers found most expanded thyroid clonotypes above 0.001 in blood as well.

Patients were aged 18 to 65, had disease duration under 2 months, and had newly diagnosed hyperthyroidism. Patients were excluded for uncontrolled infection, other autoimmune disease, pregnancy or lactation. Fresh peripheral blood, approximately 9.7 ml, was the source of the PBMCs. The table lists this clonotype with many counts. Its antigen is unknown. Regions amplified from RNA transcripts were the TCR beta CDR3 regions. First-round RT-PCR targeting the TCR CDR3 was performed with the HTBI primer set. In TCRdb, the multiplex PCR reads were re-called with MiXCR into one record per CDR3 protein. The repertoire holds roughly 100,000 distinct CDR3 sequences, with about 50% as singletons. The CDR3 has 15 residues. Trimming removed 4 bases from V and 1 base from J, with 11 bases in between. Per the germline V gene, CDR1 is SGHRS and CDR2 is YFSETQ.

The sequencing input was blood. This sequence was found in a man aged 35-49 years with Graves' hyperthyroidism. The rearrangement uses TRBV5-1 and TRBJ2-2, with TRBD1 as a possible D gene (6 bases). The CDR3 spells CASSPAGENTGELFF. The CDR3 region has the DNA TGCGCCAGCAGCCCGGCAGGGGAGAACACCGGGGAGCTGTTTTTT.